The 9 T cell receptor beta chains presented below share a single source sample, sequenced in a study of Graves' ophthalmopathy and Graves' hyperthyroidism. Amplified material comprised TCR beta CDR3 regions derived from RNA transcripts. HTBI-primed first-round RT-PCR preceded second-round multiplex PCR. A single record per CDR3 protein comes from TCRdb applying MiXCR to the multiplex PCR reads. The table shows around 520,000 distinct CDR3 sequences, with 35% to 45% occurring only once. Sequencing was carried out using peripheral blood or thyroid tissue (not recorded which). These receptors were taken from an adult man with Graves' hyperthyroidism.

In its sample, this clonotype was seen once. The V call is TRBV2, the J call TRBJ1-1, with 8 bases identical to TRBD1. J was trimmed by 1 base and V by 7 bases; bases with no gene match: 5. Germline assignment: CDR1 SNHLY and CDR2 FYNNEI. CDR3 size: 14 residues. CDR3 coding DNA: TGTGCCAGCACTCGACAGGGGAGGAACACTGAAGCTTTCTTT. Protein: CASTRQGRNTEAFF.

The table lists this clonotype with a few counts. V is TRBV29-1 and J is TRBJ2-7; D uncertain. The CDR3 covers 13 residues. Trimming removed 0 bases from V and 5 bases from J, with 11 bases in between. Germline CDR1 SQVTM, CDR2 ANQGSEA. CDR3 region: CSVEEDRRNEQYF. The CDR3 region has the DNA TGCAGCGTTGAAGAGGATCGGAGAAACGAGCAGTACTTC.

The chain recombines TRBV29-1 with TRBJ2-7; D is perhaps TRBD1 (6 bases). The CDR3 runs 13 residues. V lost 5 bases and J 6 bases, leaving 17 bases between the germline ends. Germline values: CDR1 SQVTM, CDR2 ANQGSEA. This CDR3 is CSVWGPDFGEQYF. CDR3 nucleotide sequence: TGCAGCGTTTGGGGGCCAGACTTCGGCGAGCAGTACTTC.

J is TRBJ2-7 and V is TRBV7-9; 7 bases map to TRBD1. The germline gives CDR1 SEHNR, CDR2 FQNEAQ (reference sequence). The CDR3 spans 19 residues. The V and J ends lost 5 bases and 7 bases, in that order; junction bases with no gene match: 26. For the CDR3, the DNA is TGTGCCAGCAGCCAAGATTTCCGGAAACAGGGGATGGGGACCGGGGAGCAGTACTTC. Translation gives CASSQDFRKQGMGTGEQYF.

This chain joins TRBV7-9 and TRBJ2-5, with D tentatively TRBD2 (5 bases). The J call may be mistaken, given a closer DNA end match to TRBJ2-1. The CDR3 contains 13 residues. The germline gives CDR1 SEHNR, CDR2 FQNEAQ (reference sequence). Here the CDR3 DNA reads TGTGCCAGCAGCTTTATAGAGGGTGGTGAGCAGTTCTTC. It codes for CASSFIEGGEQFF.

The CDR3: CASSLGPADTQYF. CDR3 DNA sequence: TGTGCCAGCAGCTTAGGACCGGCAGATACGCAGTATTTT. The chain combines TRBV7-6 with TRBJ2-3; no definite D call. CDR1 and CDR2 from the germline V gene are SGHVS and FNYEAQ. Trimming shortened V by 1 base and J by 4 bases, and 6 bases separated the two germline ends. The CDR3 is 13 residues long.

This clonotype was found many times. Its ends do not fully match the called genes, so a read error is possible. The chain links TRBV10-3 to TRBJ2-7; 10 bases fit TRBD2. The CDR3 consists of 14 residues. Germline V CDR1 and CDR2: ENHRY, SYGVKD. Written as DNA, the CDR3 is TGTGCCATCAGTGAGGTAGCGGGAGGCTACGAGCGGTACTTC. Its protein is CAISEVAGGYERYF.

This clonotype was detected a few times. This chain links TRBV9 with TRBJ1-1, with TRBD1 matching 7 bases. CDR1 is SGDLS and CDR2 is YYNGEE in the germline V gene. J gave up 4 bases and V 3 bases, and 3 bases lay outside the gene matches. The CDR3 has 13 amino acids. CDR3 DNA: TGTGCCAGCAGCGCCCGGGACAGCACTGAAGCTTTCTTT. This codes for CASSARDSTEAFF.

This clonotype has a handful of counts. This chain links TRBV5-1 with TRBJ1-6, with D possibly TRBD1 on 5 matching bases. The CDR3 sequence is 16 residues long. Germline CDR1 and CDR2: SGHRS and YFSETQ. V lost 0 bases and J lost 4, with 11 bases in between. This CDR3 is CASSLAGAGYNSPLHF. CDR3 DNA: TGCGCCAGCAGCTTGGCTGGGGCGGGTTATAATTCACCCCTCCACTTT. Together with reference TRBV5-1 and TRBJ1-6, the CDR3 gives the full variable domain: KAGVTQTPRYLIKTRGQQVTLSCSPISGHRSVSWYQQTPGQGLQFLFEYFSETQRNKGNFPGRFSGRQFSNSRSEMNVSTLELGDSALYLCASSLAGAGYNSPLHFGNGTRLTVT.